The rows below give T cell receptor beta chains drawn from one sample of a study of cytomegalovirus exposure and HLA in healthy donors. TCRdb's copy holds only in-frame clones and misses some; the assay was immunoSEQ multiplex PCR. Among tens of thousands of clones listed, around 96% were seen once. The sample comprised PBMCs. These receptor sequences come from a young man in good health and CMV-seronegative. The CDR3 runs from the conserved cysteine through the conserved F or W. A D gene is named only where the DNA matches it firmly. The size entry is marked missing in some rows and otherwise reads once, few, many or a size class.

D gene | J gene | clone size | CDR3 length | V gene | CDR3 protein | CDR3 DNA
- | TRBJ1-6 | - | 14 | TRBV14 | CASSQLQANSPLHF | TGTGCCAGCAGCCAACTCCAGGCGAATTCACCCCTCCACTTT
- | TRBJ1-5 | - | 18 | TRBV2 | CASSEGIVWGESNQPQHF | TGTGCCAGCAGTGAAGGAATTGTTTGGGGAGAAAGCAATCAGCCCCAGCATTTT
TRBD1 | TRBJ1-2 | - | 20 | TRBV11-3 | CASSPGQGVYYSDDRYGYTF | TGTGCCAGCAGCCCCGGACAGGGGGTTTATTACTCCGACGACAGATATGGCTACACCTTC
- | TRBJ2-1 | - | 15 | TRBV4-1 | CASSQDLGPAYEQFF | TGCGCCAGCAGCCAAGATCTCGGTCCTGCCTATGAGCAGTTCTTC
TRBD1 | TRBJ1-3 | once | 18 | TRBV18 | CASSPRQDRPSSGNTIYF | TGTGCCAGCTCACCACGTCAGGACAGGCCGAGCTCTGGAAACACCATATATTTT
TRBD2 | TRBJ2-7 | - | 17 | TRBV4-1 | CASSPSGTSGSLYEQYF | TGCGCCAGCAGCCCCTCGGGGACTAGCGGGAGTCTCTACGAGCAGTACTTC
- | TRBJ1-2 | - | 14 | TRBV6-5 | CASSYSGFSYGYTF | TGTGCCAGCAGTTACTCTGGTTTCAGCTATGGCTACACCTTC
- | TRBJ2-7 | few | 16 | TRBV2 | CASSEHSGLSADEQYF | TGTGCCAGCAGCGAACATTCGGGACTCTCGGCCGACGAGCAGTACTTC
TRBD2 | TRBJ2-2 | - | 16 | TRBV7-9 | CASSPGTSENTGELFF | TGTGCCAGCAGCCCTGGGACTAGCGAAAACACCGGGGAGCTGTTTTTT
- | TRBJ2-2 | - | 16 | TRBV2 | CASSGRRGEPGGELFF | TGTGCCAGCAGTGGGCGGCGCGGAGAACCCGGCGGGGAGCTGTTTTTT
- | TRBJ2-3 | - | 14 | TRBV29-1 | CSAAGVVGTDTQYF | TGCAGCGCCGCAGGGGTCGTGGGCACAGATACGCAGTATTTT
- | TRBJ1-1 | - | 14 | TRBV9 | CASSDQVDGTEAFF | TGTGCCAGCAGCGACCAGGTTGATGGCACTGAAGCTTTCTTT
- | TRBJ2-1 | - | 13 | TRBV5-4 | CASSLGGRAEQFF | TGTGCCAGCAGCTTGGGAGGGCGGGCAGAGCAGTTCTTC
TRBD1 | TRBJ1-1 | - | 12 | TRBV18 | CASRTGGTEAFF | TGTGCCAGCCGAACAGGGGGCACTGAAGCTTTCTTT
TRBD1 | TRBJ1-5 | - | 14 | TRBV10-3 | CAISGQGGNQPQHF | TGTGCCATCAGTGGACAGGGGGGAAATCAGCCCCAGCATTTT
TRBD2 | TRBJ2-4 | - | 15 | TRBV18 | CASSPPLAGLDIQYF | TGTGCCAGCTCACCACCACTAGCGGGATTAGACATTCAGTACTTC
TRBD1 | TRBJ1-2 | - | 17 | TRBV2 | CASSEALNRGTNYGYTF | TGTGCCAGCAGTGAAGCGCTTAACAGGGGAACTAACTATGGCTACACCTTC
TRBD2 | TRBJ2-1 | - | 15 | TRBV13 | CASSPFRLAGFEQFF | TGTGCCAGCAGCCCTTTTCGACTAGCGGGTTTTGAGCAGTTCTTC
- | TRBJ1-4 | once | 15 | TRBV9 | CASSVGGGTNEKLFF | TGTGCCAGCAGCGTCGGCGGGGGAACTAATGAAAAACTGTTTTTT
- | TRBJ2-3 | - | 14 | TRBV7-2 | CASSLGTSTDTQYF | TGTGCCAGCAGCTTAGGGACTAGCACAGATACGCAGTATTTT
- | TRBJ2-1 | once | 20 | TRBV9 | CASSVAMGQGVTSGDNEQFF | TGTGCCAGCAGCGTAGCTATGGGACAGGGGGTAACTAGCGGGGACAATGAGCAGTTCTTC
TRBD1 | TRBJ2-7 | once | 15 | TRBV7-9 | CASSSGGTGGREQYF | TGTGCCAGCAGCTCCGGCGGGACAGGGGGAAGGGAGCAGTACTTC
- | TRBJ1-2 | - | 14 | TRBV7-2 | CASSLDREGYGYTF | TGTGCCAGCAGCTTAGACAGGGAAGGCTATGGCTACACCTTC
- | TRBJ2-5 | - | 17 | TRBV5-1 | CASSSLGGAGVGETQYF | TGCGCCAGCAGCTCCCTTGGGGGGGCGGGAGTAGGAGAGACCCAGTACTTC
- | TRBJ2-1 | - | 13 | TRBV11-3 | CASAGNGPNEQFF | TGTGCCAGCGCGGGGAATGGGCCCAATGAGCAGTTCTTC
- | TRBJ2-2 | - | 17 | TRBV5-4 | CASSLATRGIPTGELFF | TGTGCCAGCAGCTTAGCGACACGAGGGATTCCCACCGGGGAGCTGTTTTTT
- | TRBJ2-7 | - | 13 | TRBV29-1 | CSVDEGRSYEQYF | TGCAGCGTTGACGAGGGCAGGTCCTACGAGCAGTACTTC
- | TRBJ2-2 | - | 16 | TRBV5-1 | CASSLGTSKGTGELFF | TGCGCCAGCAGCCTCGGGACATCCAAAGGTACCGGGGAGCTGTTTTTT
TRBD1 | TRBJ1-3 | - | 14 | TRBV2 | CASSATGFGNTIYF | TGTGCCAGCAGCGCGACAGGGTTTGGAAACACCATATATTTT
TRBD2 | TRBJ2-3 | - | 15 | TRBV7-6 | CASSILSGSTDTQYF | TGTGCCAGCAGCATACTTAGCGGGAGCACAGATACGCAGTATTTT
TRBD1 | TRBJ1-1 | - | 15 | TRBV16 | CASSEGTGRQTEAFF | TGTGCCAGCAGCGAAGGGACAGGGCGGCAAACTGAAGCTTTCTTT
TRBD1 | TRBJ1-3 | - | 14 | TRBV5-4 | CASSLQGSGNTIYF | TGTGCCAGCAGCTTACAGGGGTCTGGAAACACCATATATTTT
- | TRBJ1-4 | once | 17 | TRBV5-6 | CASSLGARGYANEKLFF | TGTGCCAGCAGCTTGGGGGCCAGGGGATACGCTAATGAAAAACTGTTTTTT
- | TRBJ1-2 | - | 13 | TRBV5-1 | CASRPDWSGGYTF | TGCGCCAGCAGACCCGACTGGAGTGGTGGCTACACCTTC
TRBD1 | TRBJ2-3 | - | 10 | TRBV28 | CAIKGQGQYF | TGTGCCATCAAGGGACAGGGGCAGTATTTT
- | TRBJ1-4 | - | 15 | TRBV7-9 | CASSETVATNEKLFF | TGTGCCAGCAGCGAGACAGTCGCAACTAATGAAAAACTGTTTTTT